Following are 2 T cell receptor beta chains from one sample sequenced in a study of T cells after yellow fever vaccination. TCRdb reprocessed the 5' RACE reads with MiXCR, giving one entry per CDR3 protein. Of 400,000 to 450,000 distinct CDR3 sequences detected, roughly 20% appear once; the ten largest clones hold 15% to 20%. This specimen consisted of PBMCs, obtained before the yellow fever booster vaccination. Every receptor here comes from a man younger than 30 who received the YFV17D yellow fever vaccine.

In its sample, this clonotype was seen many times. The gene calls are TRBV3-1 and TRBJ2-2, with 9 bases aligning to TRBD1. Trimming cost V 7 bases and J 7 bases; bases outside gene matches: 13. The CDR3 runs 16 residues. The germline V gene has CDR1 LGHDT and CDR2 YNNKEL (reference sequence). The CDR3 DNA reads TGTGCCAGCATATCGTCCGGGACAGGGAAGGTCGGGGAGCTGTTTTTT. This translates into CASISSGTGKVGELFF.

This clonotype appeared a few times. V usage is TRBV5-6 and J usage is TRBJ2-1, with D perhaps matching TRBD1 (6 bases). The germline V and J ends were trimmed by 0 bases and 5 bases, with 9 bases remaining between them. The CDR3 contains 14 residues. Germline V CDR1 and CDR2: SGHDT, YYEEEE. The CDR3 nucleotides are TGTGCCAGCAGCTTGGGGCAGGGGCACAATGAGCAGTTCTTC. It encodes CASSLGQGHNEQFF.